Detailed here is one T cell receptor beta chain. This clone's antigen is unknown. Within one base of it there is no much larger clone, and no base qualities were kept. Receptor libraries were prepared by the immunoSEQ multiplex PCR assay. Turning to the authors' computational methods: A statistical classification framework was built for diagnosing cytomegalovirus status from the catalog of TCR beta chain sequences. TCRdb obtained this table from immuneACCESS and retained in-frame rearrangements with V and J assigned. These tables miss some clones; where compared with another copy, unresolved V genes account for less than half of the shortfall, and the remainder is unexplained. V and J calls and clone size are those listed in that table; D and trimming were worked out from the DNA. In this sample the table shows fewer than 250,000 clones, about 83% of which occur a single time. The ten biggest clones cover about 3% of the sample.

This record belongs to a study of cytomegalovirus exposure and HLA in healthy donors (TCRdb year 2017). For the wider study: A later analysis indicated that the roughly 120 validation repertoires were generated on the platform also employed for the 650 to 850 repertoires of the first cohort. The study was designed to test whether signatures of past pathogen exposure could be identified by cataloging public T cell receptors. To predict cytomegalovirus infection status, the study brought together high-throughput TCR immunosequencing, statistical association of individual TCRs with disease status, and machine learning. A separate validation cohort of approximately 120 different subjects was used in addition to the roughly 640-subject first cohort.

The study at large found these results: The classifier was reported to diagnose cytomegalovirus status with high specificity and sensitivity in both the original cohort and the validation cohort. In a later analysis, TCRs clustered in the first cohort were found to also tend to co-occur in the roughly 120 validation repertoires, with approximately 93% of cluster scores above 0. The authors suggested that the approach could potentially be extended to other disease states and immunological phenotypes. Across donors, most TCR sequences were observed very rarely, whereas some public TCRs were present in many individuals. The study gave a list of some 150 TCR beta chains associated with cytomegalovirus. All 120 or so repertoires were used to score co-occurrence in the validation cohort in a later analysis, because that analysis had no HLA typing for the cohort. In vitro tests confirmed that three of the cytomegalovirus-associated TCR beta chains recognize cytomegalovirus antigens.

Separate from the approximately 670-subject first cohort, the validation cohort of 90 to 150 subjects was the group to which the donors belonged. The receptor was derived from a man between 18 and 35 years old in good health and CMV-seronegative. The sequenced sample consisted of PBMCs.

The encoded CDR3 is CASSQELAGSDTQYF. The DNA is as follows: TGTGCCAGCAGCCAGGAACTAGCGGGTTCAGATACGCAGTATTTT. The chain uses TRBV4-2 and TRBJ2-3; 9 middle bases align to TRBD2. CDR3 length: 15 amino acids, cysteine to phenylalanine. The retained sequence is limited to the CDR3, 45 bases, with the frame set at the first base. Unmatched junction bases come to 5, with V trimmed by 3 bases and J by 4 bases. According to the germline V gene, CDR1 reads LGHNA and CDR2 reads YNFKEQ.